The rows below give T cell receptor beta chains drawn from one sample of a study of T cells in Graves' hyperthyroidism and ophthalmopathy. One entry per CDR3 protein results from TCRdb running MiXCR on the multiplex PCR reads. The repertoire holds some 620,000 distinct CDR3 sequences, with roughly 16% as singletons. Input material: blood. Receptors were obtained from a woman younger than 45 with Graves' hyperthyroidism. The CDR3 runs from the conserved cysteine through the conserved F or W. Fields, in order: D gene, J gene, clone size, V gene, CDR3 protein, CDR3 DNA. A D gene is named only where the DNA matches it firmly. Clone size, where shown, is once, few, many, or a class for clones that have expanded.

d_gene: TRBD1; j_gene: TRBJ1-1; abundance: NA; v_gene: TRBV20-1; CDR3aa: CSARRGGRNTEAFF; CDR3nt: TGCAGTGCTAGGAGAGGGGGCAGGAACACTGAAGCTTTCTTT
d_gene: NA; j_gene: TRBJ2-3; abundance: many; v_gene: TRBV27; CDR3aa: CASSFKYPTDTQYF; CDR3nt: TGTGCCAGCAGTTTCAAATACCCTACAGATACGCAGTATTTT
d_gene: NA; j_gene: TRBJ1-1; abundance: many; v_gene: TRBV28; CDR3aa: CASSLLGENTEAFF; CDR3nt: TGTGCCAGCAGTTTGCTCGGGGAGAACACTGAAGCTTTCTTT
d_gene: TRBD2; j_gene: TRBJ2-7; abundance: NA; v_gene: TRBV4-1; CDR3aa: CASSQVPTSGSSLDEQYF; CDR3nt: TGCGCCAGCAGCCAAGTACCAACTAGCGGGAGTTCCTTGGACGAGCAGTACTTC
d_gene: TRBD2; j_gene: TRBJ2-7; abundance: NA; v_gene: TRBV19; CDR3aa: CASSIAGGPGSSYEQYF; CDR3nt: TGTGCCAGTAGTATAGCGGGGGGTCCGGGATCGTCCTACGAGCAGTACTTC
d_gene: TRBD1; j_gene: TRBJ1-5; abundance: many; v_gene: TRBV28; CDR3aa: CASSPKYRGGNQPQHF; CDR3nt: TGTGCCAGCAGTCCGAAGTACAGGGGAGGCAATCAGCCCCAGCATTTT
d_gene: NA; j_gene: TRBJ2-5; abundance: NA; v_gene: TRBV18; CDR3aa: CASSPPQGSETQYF; CDR3nt: TGTGCCAGCTCACCACCGCAGGGGTCAGAGACCCAGTACTTC
d_gene: TRBD2; j_gene: TRBJ2-1; abundance: NA; v_gene: TRBV4-3; CDR3aa: CASSQSGLAGGNEQFF; CDR3nt: TGCGCCAGCAGCCAGTCAGGACTAGCGGGAGGCAATGAGCAGTTCTTC
d_gene: TRBD2; j_gene: TRBJ2-1; abundance: few; v_gene: TRBV20-1; CDR3aa: CSARLLAGPHNEQFF; CDR3nt: TGCAGTGCTAGATTGTTAGCGGGGCCCCACAATGAGCAGTTCTTC
d_gene: TRBD2; j_gene: TRBJ2-3; abundance: NA; v_gene: TRBV7-2; CDR3aa: CASSPGAGRLDTQYF; CDR3nt: TGTGCCAGCAGCCCCGGGGCCGGGAGGTTAGATACGCAGTATTTT
d_gene: NA; j_gene: TRBJ1-1; abundance: few; v_gene: TRBV19; CDR3aa: CASRLQRNTEAFF; CDR3nt: TGTGCCAGTCGTTTGCAGCGGAACACTGAAGCTTTCTTT
d_gene: NA; j_gene: TRBJ1-4; abundance: NA; v_gene: TRBV6-1; CDR3aa: CASSNLDWGEKLFF; CDR3nt: TGTGCCAGCTCTAATCTGGACTGGGGGGAAAAACTGTTTTTT
d_gene: TRBD2; j_gene: TRBJ2-1; abundance: few; v_gene: TRBV28; CDR3aa: CASVTLKSGRGNEQFF; CDR3nt: TGTGCCAGCGTCACCTTAAAATCAGGGCGGGGGAATGAGCAGTTCTTC
d_gene: NA; j_gene: TRBJ2-1; abundance: many; v_gene: TRBV10-3; CDR3aa: CAISESGSRDEQFF; CDR3nt: TGTGCCATCAGTGAGTCGGGATCACGGGATGAGCAGTTCTTC
d_gene: NA; j_gene: TRBJ1-1; abundance: many; v_gene: TRBV12-3/TRBV12-4; CDR3aa: CASSSRGFVEAFF; CDR3nt: TGTGCCAGCAGCTCGCGGGGTTTCGTGGAAGCTTTCTTT
d_gene: TRBD2; j_gene: TRBJ2-5; abundance: many; v_gene: TRBV11-3; CDR3aa: CASSLVLAGGQETQYF; CDR3nt: TGTGCCAGCAGCTTAGTCCTAGCGGGAGGCCAAGAGACCCAGTACTTC
d_gene: TRBD2; j_gene: TRBJ2-1; abundance: many; v_gene: TRBV5-5; CDR3aa: CASSERLASNEQFF; CDR3nt: TGTGCCAGCAGCGAGCGACTAGCGTCAAATGAGCAGTTCTTC
d_gene: TRBD1; j_gene: TRBJ1-5; abundance: NA; v_gene: TRBV7-8; CDR3aa: CALPGQGKGGSNQPQHF; CDR3nt: TGTGCCCTTCCGGGACAGGGGAAAGGAGGAAGCAATCAGCCCCAGCATTTT
d_gene: NA; j_gene: TRBJ1-6; abundance: many; v_gene: TRBV7-2; CDR3aa: CASSLGYGNSPLHF; CDR3nt: TGTGCCAGCAGCTTGGGCTACGGTAATTCACCCCTCCACTTT
d_gene: TRBD1; j_gene: TRBJ1-5; abundance: many; v_gene: TRBV28; CDR3aa: CASTWTDRVQPQHF; CDR3nt: TGTGCCAGCACCTGGACCGACAGGGTCCAGCCCCAGCATTTT
d_gene: TRBD2; j_gene: TRBJ2-1; abundance: few; v_gene: TRBV7-9; CDR3aa: CASSLSTGGLYNEQFF; CDR3nt: TGTGCCAGCAGCTTGTCGACGGGAGGCCTCTACAATGAGCAGTTCTTC
d_gene: NA; j_gene: TRBJ2-6; abundance: many; v_gene: TRBV6-1; CDR3aa: CASSEWGGAGANVLTF; CDR3nt: TGTGCCAGCAGTGAATGGGGGGGCGCTGGGGCCAACGTCCTGACTTTC
d_gene: TRBD1; j_gene: TRBJ2-1; abundance: few; v_gene: TRBV10-3; CDR3aa: CAISESGQGNEQFF; CDR3nt: TGTGCCATCAGTGAGTCGGGACAGGGCAATGAGCAGTTCTTC
d_gene: TRBD2; j_gene: TRBJ2-1; abundance: many; v_gene: TRBV12-3/TRBV12-4; CDR3aa: CASSTAGGKYNEQFF; CDR3nt: TGTGCCAGCAGTACAGCGGGAGGGAAATACAATGAGCAGTTCTTC
d_gene: TRBD2; j_gene: TRBJ2-5; abundance: few; v_gene: TRBV7-3; CDR3aa: CASSLRALAGWQETQYF; CDR3nt: TGTGCCAGCAGCTTGAGGGCTCTAGCGGGATGGCAAGAGACCCAGTACTTC
d_gene: NA; j_gene: TRBJ2-7; abundance: many; v_gene: TRBV24-1; CDR3aa: CATPAPWGATYEQYF; CDR3nt: TGTGCCACCCCTGCCCCCTGGGGGGCGACCTACGAGCAGTACTTC
d_gene: TRBD1; j_gene: TRBJ1-6; abundance: NA; v_gene: TRBV5-4; CDR3aa: CASSPGGGYSPLHF; CDR3nt: TGTGCCAGCAGCCCAGGGGGCGGATATTCACCCCTCCACTTT
d_gene: NA; j_gene: TRBJ2-1; abundance: few; v_gene: TRBV6-1; CDR3aa: CASSAAGATEQFF; CDR3nt: TGTGCCAGCAGCGCGGCGGGCGCCACAGAGCAGTTCTTC
d_gene: NA; j_gene: TRBJ2-2; abundance: NA; v_gene: TRBV5-6; CDR3aa: CASSSGLATGELFF; CDR3nt: TGTGCCAGCAGCTCAGGACTCGCCACCGGGGAGCTGTTTTTT
d_gene: TRBD2; j_gene: TRBJ2-7; abundance: many; v_gene: TRBV11-2; CDR3aa: CASSPASGPPYEQYF; CDR3nt: TGTGCCAGCAGCCCCGCTAGCGGCCCCCCCTACGAGCAGTACTTC
d_gene: NA; j_gene: TRBJ2-7; abundance: NA; v_gene: TRBV19; CDR3aa: CASSIGSGVYEQYF; CDR3nt: TGTGCCAGTAGTATAGGTTCGGGAGTCTACGAGCAGTACTTC
d_gene: NA; j_gene: TRBJ1-1; abundance: many; v_gene: TRBV28; CDR3aa: CASTPPGAGRTEAFF; CDR3nt: TGTGCCAGCACGCCCCCTGGGGCGGGTAGGACTGAAGCTTTCTTT
d_gene: NA; j_gene: TRBJ2-7; abundance: NA; v_gene: TRBV27; CDR3aa: CASSLAGTTFYEQYF; CDR3nt: TGTGCCAGCAGTTTAGCCGGGACCACTTTTTACGAGCAGTACTTC
d_gene: NA; j_gene: TRBJ2-3; abundance: many; v_gene: TRBV20-1; CDR3aa: CSARLGDGTDTQYF; CDR3nt: TGCAGTGCTAGACTGGGTGATGGCACAGATACGCAGTATTTT
d_gene: TRBD2; j_gene: TRBJ2-1; abundance: many; v_gene: TRBV2; CDR3aa: CASSGLAGILPHGQFF; CDR3nt: TGTGCCAGCAGTGGACTAGCGGGTATCCTCCCCCATGGGCAGTTCTTC
d_gene: TRBD1; j_gene: TRBJ2-7; abundance: many; v_gene: TRBV20-1; CDR3aa: CSARGPGQARSYEQYF; CDR3nt: TGCAGTGCTAGAGGGCCGGGACAGGCAAGGTCCTACGAGCAGTACTTC
d_gene: NA; j_gene: TRBJ2-1; abundance: NA; v_gene: TRBV4-3; CDR3aa: CASSQVSETDNEQFF; CDR3nt: TGCGCCAGCAGCCAGGTCTCCGAGACCGACAATGAGCAGTTCTTC
d_gene: TRBD2; j_gene: TRBJ2-3; abundance: few; v_gene: TRBV6-5; CDR3aa: CASSYGGSGRARFGTDTQYF; CDR3nt: TGTGCCAGCAGTTACGGGGGTAGCGGGAGGGCTAGGTTCGGCACAGATACGCAGTATTTT
d_gene: NA; j_gene: TRBJ1-4; abundance: NA; v_gene: TRBV24-1; CDR3aa: CATSDPGQSGDEKLFF; CDR3nt: TGTGCCACCAGTGACCCTGGACAATCTGGGGATGAAAAACTGTTTTTT
d_gene: NA; j_gene: TRBJ2-6; abundance: many; v_gene: TRBV20-1; CDR3aa: CSARDRASGANVLTF; CDR3nt: TGCAGTGCTAGGGACCGGGCCTCTGGGGCCAACGTCCTGACTTTC
d_gene: NA; j_gene: TRBJ1-1; abundance: NA; v_gene: TRBV6-2/TRBV6-3; CDR3aa: CASGTRGNTEAFF; CDR3nt: TGTGCCAGCGGTACAAGGGGTAACACTGAAGCTTTCTTT
d_gene: TRBD1; j_gene: TRBJ1-2; abundance: few; v_gene: TRBV4-1; CDR3aa: CASSQDRQGDYGYTF; CDR3nt: TGCGCCAGCAGCCAAGATCGACAGGGAGACTATGGCTACACCTTC
d_gene: NA; j_gene: TRBJ1-1; abundance: many; v_gene: TRBV5-1; CDR3aa: CASSPGGAENTEAFF; CDR3nt: TGCGCCAGCAGCCCCGGGGGCGCGGAGAACACTGAAGCTTTCTTT
d_gene: TRBD1; j_gene: TRBJ1-5; abundance: many; v_gene: TRBV20-1; CDR3aa: CSATTTGGRNQPQHF; CDR3nt: TGCAGTGCTACCACGACAGGGGGTAGGAATCAGCCCCAGCATTTT
d_gene: NA; j_gene: TRBJ2-7; abundance: many; v_gene: TRBV28; CDR3aa: CASSLYLYEQYF; CDR3nt: TGTGCCAGCAGTTTATACCTCTACGAGCAGTACTTC
d_gene: NA; j_gene: TRBJ2-7; abundance: NA; v_gene: TRBV2; CDR3aa: CASTDWDFRRNEQYF; CDR3nt: TGTGCCAGCACCGACTGGGACTTCCGTCGAAACGAGCAGTACTTC
d_gene: NA; j_gene: TRBJ1-2; abundance: many; v_gene: TRBV6-1; CDR3aa: CASRTVSGYTF; CDR3nt: TGTGCCAGCCGTACGGTGTCGGGCTACACCTTC
d_gene: TRBD1; j_gene: TRBJ1-4; abundance: NA; v_gene: TRBV6-1; CDR3aa: CASSGQGAGKLFF; CDR3nt: TGTGCCAGCAGCGGACAGGGGGCGGGAAAACTGTTTTTT
d_gene: TRBD2; j_gene: TRBJ2-7; abundance: many; v_gene: TRBV2; CDR3aa: CASSLTSGRASYEQYF; CDR3nt: TGTGCCAGCAGTTTAACTAGCGGGAGGGCTTCCTACGAGCAGTACTTC
d_gene: NA; j_gene: TRBJ1-6; abundance: few; v_gene: TRBV30; CDR3aa: CAWSATGSRSPLHF; CDR3nt: TGTGCCTGGAGTGCGACAGGATCGAGATCACCCCTCCACTTT
d_gene: NA; j_gene: TRBJ2-5; abundance: NA; v_gene: TRBV5-6; CDR3aa: CASIPTGSQETQYF; CDR3nt: TGTGCCAGCATCCCCACAGGGTCCCAAGAGACCCAGTACTTC
d_gene: NA; j_gene: TRBJ1-5; abundance: NA; v_gene: TRBV3-1; CDR3aa: CASSHRDGSNQPQHF; CDR3nt: TGTGCCAGCAGCCACAGGGACGGTAGCAATCAGCCCCAGCATTTT